This T cell receptor beta chain was captured by sequencing in a study of T cells after yellow fever vaccination. Study results and limitations: A small proportion of clonotypes was detected in both the CD4 and CD8 compartments. Post-booster samples contained most primary-vaccination clones (around 95% CD4, about 90% CD8).

This clonotype is labeled as medium-sized. In making TCR cDNA, 5'RACE template switching added a universal primer site and UMIs to it. TCRdb reprocessed the 5' RACE reads with MiXCR, giving one entry per CDR3 protein. Among under 15,000 distinct CDR3 sequences listed, 5.5% to 6% were seen once. V gave up 8 bases and J gave up 4 bases; unmatched junction bases: 16. The CDR3 spans 17 residues. Germline V gene data show CDR1 as KGHDR and CDR2 as SFDVKD. This specimen was PBMCs, either bulk or a sorted T-cell subset (CD4+, CD8+, memory, or dextramer-sorted; not recorded which), taken on the day of the yellow fever booster vaccination. The chain carries TRBV24-1 and TRBJ2-1; 7 bases agree with TRBD2. This clonotype was obtained from a man aged 25-40 years who received the YFV17D yellow fever vaccine. CDR3 nucleotides: TGTGCCACCACCCAAGAAAGCGGGACTCCCCTTTACAATGAGCAGTTCTTC. As protein: CATTQESGTPLYNEQFF.